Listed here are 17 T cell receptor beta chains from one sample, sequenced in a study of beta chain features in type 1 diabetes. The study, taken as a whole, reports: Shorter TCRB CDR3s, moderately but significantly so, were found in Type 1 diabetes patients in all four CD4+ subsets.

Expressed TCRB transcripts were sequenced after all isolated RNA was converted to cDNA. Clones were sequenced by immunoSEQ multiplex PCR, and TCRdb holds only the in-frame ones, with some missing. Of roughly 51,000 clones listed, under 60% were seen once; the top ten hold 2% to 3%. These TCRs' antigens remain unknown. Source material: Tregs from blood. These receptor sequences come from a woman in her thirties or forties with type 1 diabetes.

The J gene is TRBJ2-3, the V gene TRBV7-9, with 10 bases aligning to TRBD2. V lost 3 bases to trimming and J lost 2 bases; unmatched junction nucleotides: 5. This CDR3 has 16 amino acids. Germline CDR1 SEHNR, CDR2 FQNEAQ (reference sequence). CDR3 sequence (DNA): TGTGCCAGCAGCTTCCTAGCGGGGGAGGACACAGATACGCAGTATTTT. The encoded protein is CASSFLAGEDTDTQYF.

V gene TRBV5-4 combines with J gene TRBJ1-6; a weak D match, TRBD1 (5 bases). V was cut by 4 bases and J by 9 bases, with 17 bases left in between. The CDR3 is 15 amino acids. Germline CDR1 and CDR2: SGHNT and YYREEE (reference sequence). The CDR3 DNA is TGTGCCAGCAGCCCTAACCGGCAGGGAAGTTCACCCCTCCACTTT. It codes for CASSPNRQGSSPLHF.

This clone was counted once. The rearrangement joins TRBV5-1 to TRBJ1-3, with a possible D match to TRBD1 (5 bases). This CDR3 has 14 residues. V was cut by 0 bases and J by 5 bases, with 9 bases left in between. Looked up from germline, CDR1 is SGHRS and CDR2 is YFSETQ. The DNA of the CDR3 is TGCGCCAGCAGCTTGGGACAGTTCAGAAACACCATATATTTT. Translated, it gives CASSLGQFRNTIYF.

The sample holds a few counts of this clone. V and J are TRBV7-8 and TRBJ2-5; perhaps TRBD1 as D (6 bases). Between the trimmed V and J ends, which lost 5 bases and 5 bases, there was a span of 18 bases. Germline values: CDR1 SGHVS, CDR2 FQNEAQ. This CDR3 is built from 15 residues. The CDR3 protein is CASSDQGGVVETQYF. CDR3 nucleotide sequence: TGTGCCAGCAGCGATCAAGGGGGAGTTGTGGAGACCCAGTACTTC.

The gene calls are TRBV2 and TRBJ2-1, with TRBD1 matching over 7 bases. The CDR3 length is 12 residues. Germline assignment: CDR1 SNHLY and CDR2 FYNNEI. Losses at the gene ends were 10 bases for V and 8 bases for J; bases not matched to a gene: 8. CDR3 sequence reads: CANDRVRDEQFF. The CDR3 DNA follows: TGTGCCAACGACAGGGTAAGGGATGAGCAGTTCTTC.

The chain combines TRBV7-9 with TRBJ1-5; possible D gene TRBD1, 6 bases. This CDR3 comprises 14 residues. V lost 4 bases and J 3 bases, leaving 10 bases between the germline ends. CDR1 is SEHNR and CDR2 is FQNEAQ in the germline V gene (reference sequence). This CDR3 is CASSYGQLNQPQHF. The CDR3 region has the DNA TGTGCCAGCAGCTATGGACAGCTCAATCAGCCCCAGCATTTT.

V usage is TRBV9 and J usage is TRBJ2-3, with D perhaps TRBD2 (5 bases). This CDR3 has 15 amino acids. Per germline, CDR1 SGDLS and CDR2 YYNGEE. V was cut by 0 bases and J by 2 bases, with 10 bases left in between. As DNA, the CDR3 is TGTGCCAGCAGCGTAGGGGGAGCTAACACAGATACGCAGTATTTT. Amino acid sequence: CASSVGGANTDTQYF.

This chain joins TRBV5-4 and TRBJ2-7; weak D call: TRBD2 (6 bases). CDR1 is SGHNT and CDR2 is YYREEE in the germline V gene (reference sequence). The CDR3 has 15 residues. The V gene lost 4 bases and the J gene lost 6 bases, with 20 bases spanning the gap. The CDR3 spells CASSRWSGGISEQYF. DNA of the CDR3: TGTGCCAGCAGCAGGTGGAGTGGGGGGATAAGCGAGCAGTACTTC.

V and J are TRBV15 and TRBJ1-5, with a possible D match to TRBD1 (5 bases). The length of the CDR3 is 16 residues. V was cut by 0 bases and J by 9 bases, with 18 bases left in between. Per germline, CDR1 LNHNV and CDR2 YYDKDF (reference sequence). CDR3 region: CATSRDPGQGLGPQHF. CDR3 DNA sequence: TGTGCCACCAGCAGAGATCCGGGGCAGGGACTAGGGCCCCAGCATTTT.

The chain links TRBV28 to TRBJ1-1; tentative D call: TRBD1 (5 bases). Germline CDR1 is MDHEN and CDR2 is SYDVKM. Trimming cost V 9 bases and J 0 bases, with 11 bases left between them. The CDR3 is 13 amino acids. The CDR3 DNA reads TGTGCCAGTTGGACACAAATGAACACTGAAGCTTTCTTT. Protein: CASWTQMNTEAFF.

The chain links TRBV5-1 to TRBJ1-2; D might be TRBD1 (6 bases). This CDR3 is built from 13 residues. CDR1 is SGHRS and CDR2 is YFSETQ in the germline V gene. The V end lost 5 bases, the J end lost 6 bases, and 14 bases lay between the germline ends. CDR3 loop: CASRMKEGDGYTF. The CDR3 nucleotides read TGCGCCAGCAGAATGAAAGAGGGGGATGGCTACACCTTC. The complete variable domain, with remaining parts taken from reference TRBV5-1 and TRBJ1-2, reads KAGVTQTPRYLIKTRGQQVTLSCSPISGHRSVSWYQQTPGQGLQFLFEYFSETQRNKGNFPGRFSGRQFSNSRSEMNVSTLELGDSALYLCASRMKEGDGYTFGSGTRLTVV.

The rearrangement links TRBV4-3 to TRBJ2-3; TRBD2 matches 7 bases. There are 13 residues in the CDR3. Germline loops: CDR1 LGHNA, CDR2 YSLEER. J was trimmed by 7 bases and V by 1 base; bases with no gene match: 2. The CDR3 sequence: CASSQAGGNTQYF. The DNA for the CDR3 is TGCGCCAGCAGCCAAGCGGGAGGAAATACGCAGTATTTT.

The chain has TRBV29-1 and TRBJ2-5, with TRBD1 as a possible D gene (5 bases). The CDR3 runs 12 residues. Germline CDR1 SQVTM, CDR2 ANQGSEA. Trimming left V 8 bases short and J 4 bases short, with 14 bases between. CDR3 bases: TGCAGCTCAGGACAATTCGGAGAGACCCAGTACTTC. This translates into CSSGQFGETQYF. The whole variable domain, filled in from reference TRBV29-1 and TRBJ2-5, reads SAVISQKPSRDICQRGTSLTIQCQVDSQVTMMFWYRQQPGQSLTLIATANQGSEATYESGFVIDKFPISRPNLTFSTLTVSNMSPEDSSIYLCSSGQFGETQYFGPGTRLLVL.

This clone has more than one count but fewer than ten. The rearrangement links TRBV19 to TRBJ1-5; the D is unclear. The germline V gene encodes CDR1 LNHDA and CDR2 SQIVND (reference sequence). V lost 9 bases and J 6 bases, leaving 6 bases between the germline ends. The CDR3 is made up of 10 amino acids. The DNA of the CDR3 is TGTGCCAGCCCCTCTCAGCCCCAGCATTTT. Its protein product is CASPSQPQHF. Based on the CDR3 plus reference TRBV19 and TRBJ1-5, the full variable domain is DGGITQSPKYLFRKEGQNVTLSCEQNLNHDAMYWYRQDPGQGLRLIYYSQIVNDFQKGDIAEGYSVSREKKESFPLTVTSAQKNPTAFYLCASPSQPQHFGDGTRLSIL.

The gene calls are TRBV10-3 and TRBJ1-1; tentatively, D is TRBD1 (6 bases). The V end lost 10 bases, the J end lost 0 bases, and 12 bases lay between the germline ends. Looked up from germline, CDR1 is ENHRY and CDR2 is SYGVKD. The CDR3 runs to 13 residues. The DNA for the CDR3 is TGTGCCACCCACAGGGATATGAACACTGAAGCTTTCTTT. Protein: CATHRDMNTEAFF.

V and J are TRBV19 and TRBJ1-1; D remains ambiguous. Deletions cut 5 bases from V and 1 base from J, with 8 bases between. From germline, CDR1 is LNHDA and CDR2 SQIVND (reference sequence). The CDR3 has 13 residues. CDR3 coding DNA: TGTGCCAGTAGTCCCAATCAGAACACTGAAGCTTTCTTT. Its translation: CASSPNQNTEAFF.

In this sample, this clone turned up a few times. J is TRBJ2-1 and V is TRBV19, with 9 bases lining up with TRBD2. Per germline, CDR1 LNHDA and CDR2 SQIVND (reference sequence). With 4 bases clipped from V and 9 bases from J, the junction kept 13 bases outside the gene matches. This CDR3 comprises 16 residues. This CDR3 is CASSSGRAPVGGEQFF. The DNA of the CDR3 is TGTGCCAGTAGTAGCGGGAGGGCCCCCGTTGGGGGTGAGCAGTTCTTC. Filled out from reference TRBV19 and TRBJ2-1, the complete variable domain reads DGGITQSPKYLFRKEGQNVTLSCEQNLNHDAMYWYRQDPGQGLRLIYYSQIVNDFQKGDIAEGYSVSREKKESFPLTVTSAQKNPTAFYLCASSSGRAPVGGEQFFGPGTRLTVL.